The subject of this entry is one T cell receptor (beta chain). Its antigen is not identified. The data are from a study of cytomegalovirus exposure and HLA in healthy donors. Findings and limits, study-wide: Previous analysis showed most TCR beta V segments were productive about 90% or about 30% of the time. A later analysis found most CMV-associated TCR beta chains apparently HLA-restricted.

The PCR made use of 60 Vbeta and 13 Jbeta primers. Authors' data handling: The authors later counted 65 million to 80 million unique TCR beta chains, 9.5 million to 13 million of them shared. The repertoire was sequenced with immunoSEQ multiplex PCR; TCRdb's copy has only in-frame clones and lacks some. D and trimming come from the DNA, and the V and J calls and clone size come from that table. The table records approximately 130,000 clones, over 70% of them present only once. Sample: PBMCs. The TCR sequence derives from a woman in her 40s in good health and CMV-seropositive.

The CDR3 DNA reads as TGTGCCAGCAGCTTAGGTCTTATAGCGGGGGGGTACAATGAGCAGTTCTTC. Translating it yields CASSLGLIAGGYNEQFF. This rearrangement joins TRBV7-2 to TRBJ2-1; 11 nucleotides line up with TRBD2. Trimming at V came to 1 base and at J to 4 bases, leaving 6 bases not matched to a gene. Germline V gene data show CDR1 as SGHTA and CDR2 as FQGNSA. The CDR3 consists of 17 residues.